This is a list of T cell receptor beta chains from one sample in a study of T cell responses to AZD1222 COVID-19 vaccine. Some clones are missing from TCRdb's copy, which holds only in-frame ones; the method was immunoSEQ multiplex PCR. The top ten clones hold roughly 4.5% of a sample with around 150,000 clones, about 91% of them seen once. The specimen was peripheral blood, collected on day 0 of MenACWY control vaccination. The receptors originated from an adult in good health. Both conserved end residues are part of each CDR3. The D gene is left open where the match is weak. Clone size is given for some rows only: seen once, a few or many times, or a class if the clone is expanded.

size | J | V | D | DNA | CDR3
- | TRBJ2-7 | TRBV14 | - | TGTGCCAGCAGCCGGGACTTAGCCTACGAGCAGTACTTC | CASSRDLAYEQYF
- | TRBJ1-2 | TRBV7-3 | TRBD1 | TGTGCCAGCAGCTTAAGACCGACAGGGTCGAACTATGGCTACACCTTC | CASSLRPTGSNYGYTF
few | TRBJ1-2 | TRBV27 | - | TGTGCCAGCAGCCCCACCGGGACATTTAACTATGGCTACACCTTC | CASSPTGTFNYGYTF
- | TRBJ2-2 | TRBV2 | TRBD1 | TGTGCCAGCAGCATACAGGGGGCTGAGAACACCGGGGAGCTGTTTTTT | CASSIQGAENTGELFF
- | TRBJ2-5 | TRBV25-1 | TRBD2 | TGTGCCAGCAGTGAAGGTTTCCGCGGGGGTCAAGAGACCCAGTACTTC | CASSEGFRGGQETQYF
- | TRBJ2-1 | TRBV5-1 | TRBD2 | TGCGCCAGCAGCTTGGAAGGTAGCGGGGTATACAATGAGCAGTTCTTC | CASSLEGSGVYNEQFF
- | TRBJ2-1 | TRBV27 | TRBD1 | TGTGCCAGCACCGTAGGGGGCAACTACAATGAGCAGTTCTTC | CASTVGGNYNEQFF
- | TRBJ2-3 | TRBV3-1/TRBV3-2 | - | TGTGCCAGCAGCCAAGATTGGGGGGCGGTCATAGATACGCAGTATTTT | CASSQDWGAVIDTQYF
- | TRBJ1-3 | TRBV19 | - | TGTGCCAGTAGTATTGGGGCGGCTTACTCTGGAAACACCATATATTTT | CASSIGAAYSGNTIYF
- | TRBJ1-4 | TRBV29-1 | TRBD1 | TGCAGCGTCGCCTCCGGGACAGGCGCTGAAAAACTGTTTTTT | CSVASGTGAEKLFF
- | TRBJ1-2 | TRBV24-1 | - | TGTGCCACCAGTCGGACAGCTCACTATGGCTACACCTTC | CATSRTAHYGYTF
- | TRBJ2-1 | TRBV24-1 | TRBD2 | TGTGCCACCAGTGCCGGGGGAGCGGGGGACAATGAGCAGTTCTTC | CATSAGGAGDNEQFF
- | TRBJ2-1 | TRBV10-3 | TRBD2 | TGTGCCATCAGTGGGGAGGGGTCGTACAATGAGCAGTTCTTC | CAISGEGSYNEQFF
- | TRBJ1-1 | TRBV5-4 | - | TGTGCCAGCAGCCCGGGGGGGGGTGAAGCTTTCTTT | CASSPGGGEAFF
- | TRBJ1-1 | TRBV4-1 | - | TGCGCCAGCAGCCAAGAGCCAGGGGCCAAGAACACTGAAGCTTTCTTT | CASSQEPGAKNTEAFF
- | TRBJ2-2 | TRBV29-1 | TRBD2 | TGCAGCGTTGAGGGCAGCGGGGCGGTCACCGGGGAGCTGTTTTTT | CSVEGSGAVTGELFF
- | TRBJ1-5 | TRBV2 | - | TGTGCCAGCATTCCGTCCAGGGGATTTGGTCAGCCCCAGCATTTT | CASIPSRGFGQPQHF
once | TRBJ1-1 | TRBV7-3 | - | TGTGCCAGCAGCCCGACCGGACAAATGAACACTGAAGCTTTCTTT | CASSPTGQMNTEAFF
- | TRBJ2-7 | TRBV7-2 | TRBD2 | TGTGCCAGCAGCGGACTAGCATACGAGCAGTACTTC | CASSGLAYEQYF
- | TRBJ2-2 | TRBV7-7 | TRBD2 | TGTGCTAGCAGCTTCTCGCTAGCGGGAGCGTCCGGCACCGGGGAGCTGTTTTTT | CASSFSLAGASGTGELFF
- | TRBJ2-1 | TRBV6-4 | - | TGTGCCAGCAGAGCAGGGTTTTTGGTGCATGAGCAGTTCTTC | CASRAGFLVHEQFF
- | TRBJ2-1 | TRBV7-3 | TRBD2 | TGTGCCAGCAGCCCCGCTCGGACTAGCGGAGACAATGAGCAGTTCTTC | CASSPARTSGDNEQFF
once | TRBJ1-6 | TRBV30 | - | TGTGCCTGGAGTGTACGTGAGTCCTCACCCCTCCACTTT | CAWSVRESSPLHF
- | TRBJ1-1 | TRBV5-1 | TRBD1 | TGCGCCAGCAGCTCGGGACAGGCGACAAGCCCTTTCTTT | CASSSGQATSPFF
- | TRBJ1-2 | TRBV9 | TRBD1 | TGTGCCAGCAGCACCCGGGACAGGGGACGTGGCTACACCTTC | CASSTRDRGRGYTF
- | TRBJ2-7 | TRBV7-8 | - | TGTGCCAGCAGCACTCCGAGGCCCCCCTACGAGCAGTACTTC | CASSTPRPPYEQYF
- | TRBJ1-4 | TRBV20-1 | - | TGCAGTGCTAGTTCAGGGGTCGATGAAAAACTGTTTTTT | CSASSGVDEKLFF
- | TRBJ1-2 | TRBV19 | TRBD1 | TGTGCCAGTACCCCCGGGACAGGGAACTATGGCTACACCTTC | CASTPGTGNYGYTF
few | TRBJ1-2 | TRBV11-3 | TRBD1 | TGTGCCAGCAGCTGGGGACAGGGTGACTATGGCTACACCTTC | CASSWGQGDYGYTF
- | TRBJ2-2 | TRBV5-4 | TRBD2 | TGTGCCAGCACCGTAAAAGCGGGAGGGCCAACCGGGGAGCTGTTTTTT | CASTVKAGGPTGELFF
- | TRBJ2-2 | TRBV5-1 | - | TGCGCCAGCGGCCCCTTACCAGGGGCCGGGGAGCTGTTTTTT | CASGPLPGAGELFF
- | TRBJ1-2 | TRBV10-3 | TRBD1 | TGTGCCATCATACCACAGGGGGGCTATGGCTACACCTTC | CAIIPQGGYGYTF